A single sample is the source of the 2 T cell receptor beta chains below, sequenced in a study of neurological immune-mediated disorders. TCRdb used MiXCR to reprocess the 5' RACE reads, holding one entry per CDR3 protein. Of about 43,000 distinct CDR3 sequences in the sample, approximately 11% were seen once. Sequenced input: PBMCs. The receptors derive from a female donor in good health.

There are many counts of this clonotype. The J gene is TRBJ2-7, the V gene TRBV18, with a possible D match to TRBD1 (6 bases). Trimming removed 3 bases from V and 3 bases from J, with 15 bases in between. Germline-derived CDR1 and CDR2 are KGHSH and LQKENI. CDR3 size: 15 residues. The CDR3 nucleotides are TGTGCCAGCTCACCCCGGGACAATGGGCGCTACGAGCAGTACTTC. It is translated as CASSPRDNGRYEQYF. Complete variable domain (other parts from reference TRBV18 and TRBJ2-7): NAGVMQNPRHLVRRRGQEARLRCSPMKGHSHVYWYRQLPEEGLKFMVYLQKENIIDESGMPKERFSAEFPKEGPSILRIQQVVRGDSAAYFCASSPRDNGRYEQYFGPGTRLTVT.

This clonotype was seen at least ten times. The rearrangement links TRBV3-1 to TRBJ2-2; 12 bases agree with TRBD2. The CDR3 contains 15 residues. From germline, CDR1 is LGHDT and CDR2 YNNKEL (reference sequence). J gave up 7 bases and V 6 bases, and 6 bases lay outside the gene matches. DNA for the CDR3: TGTGCCAGCAGACGACTAGCGGGAGCCGTCGGGGAGCTGTTTTTT. Protein product: CASRRLAGAVGELFF.